This TCR beta chain was sequenced in a study of molecular identifiers for immune sequencing clone quantification. About the research overall: In replicates, RNA taken from roughly 20,000 or 100,000 naive CD8 cells was divided five ways, and four portions underwent sequencing.

Each CDR3 protein gets one entry after TCRdb re-called the PCR reads with MiXCR. This sample carries around 460,000 distinct CDR3 sequences, 25% of them seen once, and the ten largest clones take around 0.79%. Germline-derived CDR1 and CDR2 are SGDLS and YYNGEE. Trimming pared 3 bases from V and 11 bases from J, leaving 20 bases between. The CDR3 runs 14 residues. J is TRBJ1-1 and V is TRBV9; the D gene is possibly TRBD1 (5 bases). Material: naive CD8+ T cells from blood, with Jurkat cell RNA spiked in. The subset denotes: FACS-sorted CD8+CD4-CCR7+CD45RA+ naive T cells. This clonotype originated in a human donor in good health. Some libraries in this study had Jurkat cell RNA spiked in. CDR3 sequence (DNA): TGTGCCAGCAGCGACCTTGAGGGGCCGGCTAATGCTTTCTTT. Translating gives CASSDLEGPANAFF. The full variable domain, its missing parts supplied by reference TRBV9 and TRBJ1-1, is DSGVTQTPKHLITATGQRVTLRCSPRSGDLSVYWYQQSLDQGLQFLIQYYNGEERAKGNILERFSAQQFPDLHSELNLSSLELGDSALYFCASSDLEGPANAFFGQGTRLTVV.